Listed below are T cell receptor beta chains from one sample, sequenced in a study of shared clonotypes between healthy human individuals. Sequencing used immunoSEQ multiplex PCR; TCRdb keeps in-frame clones, though not all of them. The sample has millions of clones, around 95% seen once. What was sequenced was naive CD4+ T cells sorted from blood. Receptors were obtained from a man aged 18 to 29 in good health. Each CDR3 is given with its conserved first and last residue. A D gene is named only where the DNA matches it firmly.

D gene,V gene,J gene,CDR3 protein
-,TRBV15,TRBJ2-3,CATSRDRQTGTDTQYF
-,TRBV10-3,TRBJ1-2,CAISDGNYGYTF
TRBD1,TRBV5-1,TRBJ2-7,CASSPPGQSYEQYF
-,TRBV7-9,TRBJ2-3,CASSLEGGGDTQYF
-,TRBV30,TRBJ2-5,CAWGDYWGLGETQYF
-,TRBV7-9,TRBJ2-1,CASSLAILADEQFF
-,TRBV7-3,TRBJ2-3,CASSLRAGPTDTQYF
-,TRBV21-1,TRBJ1-5,CASDSRRPQHF
-,TRBV27,TRBJ2-3,CASSLRLAGTDTQYF
TRBD1,TRBV10-3,TRBJ2-2,CAISAGGTGELFF
TRBD1,TRBV6-1,TRBJ2-2,CAGRWTGSTGELFF
-,TRBV27,TRBJ2-2,CASSSPGPHVVAGELFF
TRBD1,TRBV7-3,TRBJ1-2,CASSPNPGQGYGYTF
-,TRBV6-6,TRBJ2-7,CASSPGESYEQYF
-,TRBV2,TRBJ2-2,CASILQGPNTGELFF
-,TRBV11-2,TRBJ2-5,CASSLNRVQETQYF
-,TRBV9,TRBJ2-5,CASSVALGARETQYF
TRBD1,TRBV28,TRBJ2-2,CASGYGTGGPGELFF